Listed here are 24 T cell receptor beta chains from one sample, sequenced in a study of blood T cells in healthy people across ages. The use of a sample-barcoded 5' primer and a J-beta primer mix characterized a second PCR of roughly 7 to 11 cycles. From the 5' RACE reads, TCRdb called clonotypes with MiXCR, one entry per CDR3 protein. The sample lists some 710,000 distinct CDR3 sequences; 46% were seen once. Sequencing input: blood. The source of these receptors is a man older than 75 in good health.

This clonotype occurred once. One base away lies a much larger clone, so this may be a sequencing read error. The rearrangement links TRBV18 to TRBJ2-7; TRBD1 aligns across 7 bases. This CDR3 is built from 14 residues. Germline V gives CDR1 KGHSH, CDR2 LQKENI. CDR3 sequence reads: CASSLDRSSYDQYF. For the CDR3, the DNA is TGTGCCAGCTCCCTGGACAGGAGCTCCTACGATCAGTACTTC.

The V and J genes are TRBV5-6 and TRBJ2-1; 10 bases map to TRBD2. This CDR3 has 15 residues. Germline assignment: CDR1 SGHDT and CDR2 YYEEEE. V lost 4 bases, J lost 3 bases, and 4 bases stayed unmatched. The CDR3 DNA follows: TGTGCCAGCAGCCTAAGCGGGAGGGTCTACAATGAGCAGTTCTTC. Its translation: CASSLSGRVYNEQFF.

This chain links TRBV5-1 with TRBJ2-7; D not resolved. Germline V gene lookup returns CDR1 SGHRS and CDR2 YFSETQ. CDR3 length: 13 amino acids. The V end lost 3 bases, the J end lost 4 bases, and 11 bases lay between the germline ends. CDR3: CASSYRQDYEQYF. In DNA, the CDR3 is TGCGCCAGCAGCTACCGACAAGATTACGAGCAGTACTTC.

Turning to this clonotype: This clone may be a read error of a much larger clone one base away. V usage is TRBV27 and J usage is TRBJ2-1; 8 bases match TRBD1. Germline CDR1 is MNHEY and CDR2 is SMNVEV (reference sequence). The CDR3 covers 16 residues. J was trimmed by 2 bases and V by 3 bases; bases with no gene match: 6. CDR3 sequence reads: CASSFSTGAPYNEQFF. DNA of the CDR3: TGTGCCAGCAGTTTCTCGACAGGGGCCCCCTACAATGAGCAGTTCTTC.

This clonotype was seen at least ten times. The chain couples TRBV7-2 to TRBJ2-5; TRBD2 aligns across 8 bases. After removal of 5 bases from V and 11 bases from J, the junction contained 13 bases not matched to a gene. The CDR3 covers 14 residues. Germline CDR1 SGHTA, CDR2 FQGNSA. In DNA form, the CDR3 reads TGTGCCAGCAGCCCGGGGGGGTCCTCAGGGGAGCAGTACTTC. This sequence encodes CASSPGGSSGEQYF.

V and J are TRBV20-1 and TRBJ2-7; tentative D call: TRBD2 (6 bases). The CDR3 sequence is 17 residues long. Trimming took 3 bases from V and 4 from J, leaving 25 bases between them. CDR1 DFQATT and CDR2 SNEGSKA come from the germline V gene (reference sequence). Here the CDR3 reads CSASHPLRGRRKYEQYF. The DNA for the CDR3 is TGCAGTGCTAGTCACCCCCTGCGGGGCAGGAGGAAATACGAGCAGTACTTC.

This clonotype has only a few counts. CDR3 nucleotides: TGTGCCAGCACCAGGGACAGGACCACCCTCGAGCAGTACTTC. This sequence encodes CASTRDRTTLEQYF. This chain connects TRBV27 to TRBJ2-7; 8 nucleotides line up with TRBD1. Germline V gene sequence: CDR1 MNHEY, CDR2 SMNVEV (reference sequence). Trimming at V came to 7 bases and at J to 6 bases, leaving 11 bases not matched to a gene. CDR3 length equals 14 residues.

This chain's CDR3 is CAWRLAGGGTDTQYF. Written as DNA, the CDR3 is TGTGCCTGGAGACTAGCGGGAGGGGGCACAGATACGCAGTATTTT. This sequence joins TRBV30 and TRBJ2-3, with 13 bases fitting TRBD2. There are 15 residues in the CDR3. V shed 3 bases, J shed 1 base, and the junction held 1 base outside the gene matches. Germline CDR1 is GTSNPN and CDR2 is SVGIG (reference sequence).

This clonotype was seen more than once but under ten times. This chain links TRBV18 with TRBJ2-1; D uncertain. V was cut by 8 bases and J by 7 bases, with 6 bases left in between. Germline CDR1 is KGHSH and CDR2 is LQKENI. This CDR3 has 10 residues. The CDR3 DNA reads as TGTGCCAGCGGGATGAATGAGCAGTTCTTC. It encodes CASGMNEQFF.

The V gene is TRBV7-2, the J gene TRBJ2-2; D is unresolved. The CDR3 is 14 amino acids. Germline V gene data show CDR1 as SGHTA and CDR2 as FQGNSA. The V and J ends lost 5 bases and 6 bases respectively, with 13 bases between them. The CDR3 DNA sequence: TGTGCCAGCAGCCTTCGAGAAGCCCCCGGGGAGCTGTTTTTT. Protein product: CASSLREAPGELFF.

This clonotype was recorded a few times. V gene TRBV5-1 combines with J gene TRBJ2-7, with D perhaps matching TRBD1 (5 bases). From germline, CDR1 is SGHRS and CDR2 YFSETQ. The CDR3 runs to 13 residues. The germline V and J ends were trimmed by 4 bases and 2 bases, with 10 bases remaining between them. This CDR3 reads CASSAGAAYEQYF. CDR3 nucleotides: TGCGCCAGCAGCGCTGGGGCAGCCTACGAGCAGTACTTC.

The rearrangement uses TRBV9 and TRBJ2-3; 8 bases fit TRBD2. V was pared by 4 bases and J by 6 bases, with 10 bases of the junction left unmatched. Germline CDR1 and CDR2: SGDLS and YYNGEE. This CDR3 contains 15 residues. Written as DNA, the CDR3 is TGTGCCAGCAGCCCCCTTACGGGAGGGGTGGATACGCAGTATTTT. This gives the protein CASSPLTGGVDTQYF. Looking up the rest from reference TRBV9 and TRBJ2-3 gives the full variable domain: DSGVTQTPKHLITATGQRVTLRCSPRSGDLSVYWYQQSLDQGLQFLIQYYNGEERAKGNILERFSAQQFPDLHSELNLSSLELGDSALYFCASSPLTGGVDTQYFGPGTRLTVL.

This chain connects TRBV25-1 to TRBJ1-6; D remains ambiguous. The ends were cut back, 1 base at V and 8 bases at J, with 9 bases in the middle. The CDR3 runs 14 residues. Per germline, CDR1 MGHDK and CDR2 SYGVNS. As DNA, the CDR3 is TGTGCCAGCAGTGAATCTCACGGTTATTCACCCCTCCACTTT. This encodes CASSESHGYSPLHF.

V and J are TRBV29-1 and TRBJ2-2; 8 bases are shared with TRBD2. V was pared by 5 bases and J by 5 bases, with 1 base of the junction left unmatched. The CDR3 is 12 residues long. CDR1 and CDR2 (germline): SQVTM, ANQGSEA. The DNA for the CDR3 is TGCAGCGTTCCTAGCGGGACCGGGGAGCTGTTTTTT. It encodes CSVPSGTGELFF.

The chain links TRBV5-1 to TRBJ2-5; D is ambiguous. Germline V CDR1 and CDR2: SGHRS, YFSETQ. Trimming pared 4 bases from V and 4 bases from J, leaving 11 bases between. This CDR3 comprises 13 residues. The CDR3 reads CASSVADRETQYF. The CDR3 DNA follows: TGCGCCAGCAGCGTGGCAGACCGAGAGACCCAGTACTTC.

On this clonotype: A clone one base away is much larger, so this may be a read error. The rearrangement uses TRBV5-6 and TRBJ2-3; D is unclear. This CDR3 comprises 12 residues. CDR1 and CDR2 from the germline V gene are SGHDT and YYEEEE. V was clipped by 4 bases and J by 2 bases, with 5 bases between them. CDR3 bases: TGTGCCAGCAGCCACCCCACAGATACGCAGTATTTT. It specifies CASSHPTDTQYF.

This clonotype was seen a few times. J is TRBJ2-2 and V is TRBV3-1; TRBD2 might be the D (6 bases). V lost 0 bases and J 6 bases, leaving 8 bases between the germline ends. Germline CDR1 and CDR2: LGHDT and YNNKEL (reference sequence). The CDR3 covers 14 residues. CDR3 protein: CASSQEGGPGELFF. In DNA, the CDR3 is TGTGCCAGCAGCCAAGAGGGAGGCCCCGGGGAGCTGTTTTTT.

This clonotype was counted between two and nine times. The rearrangement joins TRBV20-1 to TRBJ2-3; 10 nucleotides agree with TRBD2. The ends lost 0 bases at V and 5 bases at J; junction bases unmatched: 5. Germline V gene data show CDR1 as DFQATT and CDR2 as SNEGSKA (reference sequence). The CDR3 runs 15 residues. This CDR3 is CSAREPAGGVDTQYF. The CDR3 region has the DNA TGCAGTGCTAGAGAGCCAGCGGGAGGGGTAGATACGCAGTATTTT.

The chain carries TRBV12-3 or TRBV12-4 and TRBJ2-3; 9 bases are shared with TRBD1. The CDR3 length is 14 residues. After removal of 6 bases from V and 3 bases from J, the junction contained 4 bases not matched to a gene. CDR3 residues: CASSRTGETDTQYF. The CDR3 nucleotides are TGTGCCAGCAGCCGGACAGGGGAGACAGATACGCAGTATTTT.

The chain employs TRBV29-1 and TRBJ2-5; no firm D call. V lost 7 bases and J lost 5, with 14 bases in between. The CDR3 has 12 residues. Germline loops: CDR1 SQVTM, CDR2 ANQGSEA. This chain's CDR3 is CSADSVGETQYF. CDR3 coding DNA: TGCAGCGCCGATTCGGTGGGGGAGACCCAGTACTTC.

The V call is TRBV4-3, the J call TRBJ2-3; TRBD1 agrees at 8 bases. The V gene's germline CDR1 is LGHNA and CDR2 YSLEER. The V segment lost 5 bases and the J segment 5 bases; nucleotides outside the gene matches: 6. The CDR3 consists of 14 residues. The CDR3 DNA reads as TGCGCCAGCAGCTCCGGACAGGGTGAAGATACGCAGTATTTT. It translates to CASSSGQGEDTQYF.

Regarding this clonotype: One end of the junction is discordant with germline, which a read error may explain. The rearrangement joins TRBV7-2 to TRBJ2-5, with D possibly matching TRBD2 (6 bases). Germline V gene lookup returns CDR1 SGHTA and CDR2 FQGNSA. The CDR3 spans 14 residues. As DNA, the CDR3 is TGTGCCAGCAGCCAGGGACTTCGGCAAGGGACCCAGTACTTC. It encodes CASSQGLRQGTQYF.

In its sample, this clonotype was seen a few times. The chain is built from TRBV5-1 and TRBJ2-5, with D possibly TRBD2 on 5 matching bases. V was trimmed by 0 bases and J by 0 bases, leaving 12 bases between them. This CDR3 is 16 amino acids long. The germline CDR1 and CDR2 sequences are SGHRS and YFSETQ. The CDR3 spells CASSLGAGVDQETQYF. The CDR3 DNA reads TGCGCCAGCAGCTTGGGGGCCGGGGTGGACCAAGAGACCCAGTACTTC.

CDR3 sequence (DNA): TGCGCCAGCAGCTTGAATATTAGGACAGGGAAGTCAGATACGCAGTATTTT. As protein: CASSLNIRTGKSDTQYF. The rearrangement uses TRBV5-1 and TRBJ2-3; 8 bases match TRBD1. The CDR3 extends over 17 amino acids. From germline, CDR1 is SGHRS and CDR2 YFSETQ. The trim removed 1 base at V and 4 bases at J, leaving 11 bases unmatched.